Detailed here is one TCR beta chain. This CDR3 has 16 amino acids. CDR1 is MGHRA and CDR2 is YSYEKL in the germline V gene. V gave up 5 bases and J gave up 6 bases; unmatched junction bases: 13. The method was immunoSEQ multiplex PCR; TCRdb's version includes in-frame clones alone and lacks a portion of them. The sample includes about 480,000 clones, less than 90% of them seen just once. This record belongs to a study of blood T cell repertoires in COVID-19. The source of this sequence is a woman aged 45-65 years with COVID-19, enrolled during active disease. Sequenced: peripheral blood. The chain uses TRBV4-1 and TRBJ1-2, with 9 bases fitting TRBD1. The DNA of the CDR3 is TGCGCCAGCAGCTTCAAGGTGATGGGGACAGGGAATGGCTACACCTTC. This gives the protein CASSFKVMGTGNGYTF.